These 22 T cell receptor beta chains came from one sample sequenced in a study of blood T cell repertoires in COVID-19. Clones were read by immunoSEQ multiplex PCR, and TCRdb kept only the in-frame ones, dropping some. Of about 140,000 clones in the sample, over 75% were seen once. The sample was peripheral blood. These receptors were collected from a man between 65 and 85 years old with acute or convalescent COVID-19.

This rearrangement joins TRBV11-2 to TRBJ2-1; 9 positions agree with TRBD2. CDR3 size: 15 residues. With 2 bases clipped from V and 10 bases from J, the junction kept 9 bases outside the gene matches. CDR1 and CDR2 from the germline V gene are SGHAT and FQNNGV. CDR3 amino acids: CASSLTPQAGGEQFF. DNA for the CDR3: TGTGCCAGCAGCTTAACCCCCCAAGCGGGGGGAGAGCAGTTCTTC. The variable domain in full, completed from reference TRBV11-2 and TRBJ2-1, reads EAGVAQSPRYKIIEKRQSVAFWCNPISGHATLYWYQQILGQGPKLLIQFQNNGVVDDSQLPKDRFSAERLKGVDSTLKIQPAKLEDSAVYLCASSLTPQAGGEQFFGPGTRLTVL.

The J gene is TRBJ1-3, the V gene TRBV7-8; D gene uncertain. This CDR3 spans 16 amino acids. Trimming took off 1 base at V and 2 bases at J, with 12 bases between the two ends. From germline, CDR1 is SGHVS and CDR2 FQNEAQ. In DNA form, the CDR3 reads TGTGCCAGCAGCTTAGGCACGGGGAAAACTGGAAACACCATATATTTT. Translated: CASSLGTGKTGNTIYF. The entire variable domain, with the rest obtained from reference TRBV7-8 and TRBJ1-3, is as follows: GAGVSQSPRYKVAKRGQDVALRCDPISGHVSLFWYQQALGQGPEFLTYFQNEAQLDKSGLPSDRFFAERPEGSVSTLKIQRTQQEDSAVYLCASSLGTGKTGNTIYFGEGSWLTVV.

This chain connects TRBV9 to TRBJ1-2, with D perhaps matching TRBD1 (6 bases). Germline CDR1 is SGDLS and CDR2 is YYNGEE. CDR3 length: 14 amino acids. The V end was cut by 4 bases, the J end by 2 bases, with 12 bases between. As DNA, the CDR3 is TGTGCCAGCAGCCCGGTGGGGGCGAACTATGGCTACACCTTC. Its protein is CASSPVGANYGYTF.

This clone was detected once. This rearrangement joins TRBV6-5 to TRBJ1-5; a weak D match, TRBD1 (5 bases). Germline V gene data show CDR1 as MNHEY and CDR2 as SVGAGI. Trimming removed 2 bases at V and 6 bases at J, with 11 bases between. The CDR3 loop spans 14 amino acids. This CDR3 reads CASSYDSQRQPQHF. The DNA of the CDR3 is TGTGCCAGCAGTTACGACAGCCAACGTCAGCCCCAGCATTTT.

CDR3 sequence reads: CATFGQGAKEQFF. CDR3 in DNA: TGTGCCACCTTTGGACAGGGGGCAAAGGAGCAGTTCTTC. This chain uses TRBV24-1 with TRBJ2-1, with 11 bases fitting TRBD1. The CDR3 runs to 13 residues. The junction had 7 bases not matched to a gene; V was cut back by 9 bases and J by 10 bases. CDR1 is KGHDR, CDR2 SFDVKD, per germline.

This chain joins TRBV5-1 and TRBJ2-5; the match to TRBD2 covers 10 bases. V lost 5 bases to trimming and J lost 1 base; unmatched junction nucleotides: 8. Germline assignment: CDR1 SGHRS and CDR2 YFSETQ. There are 16 residues in the CDR3. The CDR3 nucleotides read TGCGCCAGCAGATTTACTAGCGGGGCATTCCAAGAGACCCAGTACTTC. Translation: CASRFTSGAFQETQYF.

The chain has TRBV30 and TRBJ1-1, with 10 bases that match TRBD1. The germline V gene encodes CDR1 GTSNPN and CDR2 SVGIG (reference sequence). V was clipped by 1 base and J by 10 bases; unmatched bases: 9. The CDR3 has 14 amino acids. The CDR3 DNA is TGTGCCTGGAGTGGCGACAGGGGGCAAGAGGGAGCTTTCTTT. Protein: CAWSGDRGQEGAFF.

This clone has just a few counts. V usage is TRBV2 and J usage is TRBJ1-3; D is uncertain. V gave up 6 bases and J gave up 4 bases, with 13 bases separating them. Germline assignment: CDR1 SNHLY and CDR2 FYNNEI. The CDR3 spans 14 residues. DNA of the CDR3: TGTGCCAGCAGCGCGGGCCCGGGAGGAAACACCATATATTTT. The encoded protein is CASSAGPGGNTIYF.

This chain uses TRBV3-1 (or the pseudogene TRBV3-2) with TRBJ1-2; D is uncertain. The length of the CDR3 is 13 residues. V lost 3 bases, J lost 9 bases, and 14 bases lay in between. Looked up from germline, CDR1 is LGHDT and CDR2 is YNNKEL (reference sequence). The CDR3 spells CASSQAVGSSYTF. CDR3 nucleotide sequence: TGTGCCAGCAGCCAGGCCGTGGGCAGTAGCTACACCTTC.

The chain joins TRBV3-1 (or the pseudogene TRBV3-2) to TRBJ2-5, with 9 bases aligning to TRBD1. Germline lookup yields CDR1 LGHDT and CDR2 YNNKEL (reference sequence). The CDR3 is 18 residues long. V lost 3 bases, J lost 3 bases, and 14 bases stayed unmatched. The CDR3, as DNA: TGTGCCAGCAGCCACTTCCGGGACAGGGATAGAGGGAAAGAGACCCAGTACTTC. Translating it yields CASSHFRDRDRGKETQYF.

This clone was observed once. The chain carries TRBV7-9 and TRBJ2-3, with TRBD2 matching over 14 bases. The CDR3 runs to 18 residues. Germline lookup yields CDR1 SEHNR and CDR2 FQNEAQ (reference sequence). Trimming at V came to 4 bases and at J to 8 bases, leaving 14 bases not matched to a gene. CDR3 residues: CASSSIPGLAGDWGTQYF. CDR3 bases: TGTGCCAGCAGCTCTATTCCGGGACTAGCGGGAGATTGGGGTACGCAGTATTTT.

Remarks on this clone: The sample holds other DNA sequences that translate to the same CDR3. The chain has TRBV5-1 and TRBJ1-1; the match to TRBD1 covers 7 bases. The germline CDR1 and CDR2 sequences are SGHRS and YFSETQ. The J segment lost 3 bases and the V segment lost 2 bases, leaving 4 bases of the junction unmatched. The CDR3 is made up of 14 amino acids. The CDR3, as DNA: TGCGCCAGCAGCTTACAGGGGATGGACACTGAAGCTTTCTTT. Protein sequence: CASSLQGMDTEAFF.

Comments on this clone: The conserved final phenylalanine or tryptophan is absent from the CDR3, which likely points to a read error. Because the CDR3's place on the DNA is in doubt, the DNA is left out and the CDR3 is given as listed by TCRdb. CDR3 sequence: CASSKGGHPKA. This chain uses TRBV21-1 with TRBJ1-2; the D segment call TRBD1 is taken from the table without a DNA check. TRBV21-1 is a listed pseudogene. The CDR3 has 11 residues if both end residues are counted.

The V gene is TRBV11-2, the J gene TRBJ1-2; D remains unclear. Germline CDR1 reads SGHAT; CDR2 reads FQNNGV. The V end lost 2 bases, the J end lost 7 bases, and 11 bases lay between the germline ends. This CDR3 is 13 amino acids long. CDR3 DNA sequence: TGTGCCAGCAGCTTAATGGAGGGATTTGGCTACACCTTC. Protein: CASSLMEGFGYTF. The entire variable domain, with the rest obtained from reference TRBV11-2 and TRBJ1-2, is as follows: EAGVAQSPRYKIIEKRQSVAFWCNPISGHATLYWYQQILGQGPKLLIQFQNNGVVDDSQLPKDRFSAERLKGVDSTLKIQPAKLEDSAVYLCASSLMEGFGYTFGSGTRLTVV.

J is TRBJ2-1 and V is TRBV6-4; 16 bases fit TRBD2. V shed 5 bases, J shed 4 bases, and the junction held 5 bases outside the gene matches. Germline CDR1 reads MRHNA; CDR2 reads SNTAGT. CDR3 length equals 17 residues. The CDR3 nucleotides read TGTGCCAGCAGTTTTACGGGACTAGCGGGAGGGTACAATGAGCAGTTCTTC. Amino acid sequence: CASSFTGLAGGYNEQFF.

The genes are TRBV19 and TRBJ2-6, with D possibly being TRBD1 (6 bases). Per germline, CDR1 LNHDA and CDR2 SQIVND (reference sequence). V gave up 7 bases and J gave up 0 bases, with 7 bases separating them. The CDR3 runs to 14 residues. This chain's CDR3 is CASTGVSGANVLTF. As DNA, the CDR3 is TGTGCCAGTACAGGGGTCTCTGGGGCCAACGTCCTGACTTTC.

The chain combines TRBV19 with TRBJ2-7, with 9 bases aligning to TRBD2. The CDR3 loop spans 16 amino acids. V was pared by 8 bases and J by 4 bases, with 15 bases of the junction left unmatched. Germline CDR1 LNHDA, CDR2 SQIVND (reference sequence). The CDR3 DNA follows: TGTGCCAGTGCCCGAACGGGTAGCGGGGGAAGGTACGAGCAGTACTTC. Translating it yields CASARTGSGGRYEQYF.

The chain couples TRBV2 to TRBJ2-1, with 9 bases matching TRBD1. With V trimmed by 11 bases and J by 9 bases, 14 bases remained unmatched. This CDR3 contains 14 residues. CDR1 and CDR2 (germline): SNHLY, FYNNEI. CDR3 amino acids: CAPQSDRGAVEQFF. The DNA for the CDR3 is TGTGCCCCCCAATCCGACAGGGGGGCGGTTGAGCAGTTCTTC.

The rearrangement links TRBV3-1 (or the pseudogene TRBV3-2) to TRBJ2-5; unclear D gene. CDR3 length: 15 amino acids. Germline-derived CDR1 and CDR2 are LGHDT and YNNKEL (reference sequence). The V and J ends lost 0 bases and 5 bases respectively, with 13 bases between them. In DNA, the CDR3 is TGTGCCAGCAGCCAAGATCACACCCTCGGGGAGACCCAGTACTTC. Translation: CASSQDHTLGETQYF.

This chain uses TRBV29-1 with TRBJ1-2; D call uncertain. The CDR3 extends over 14 amino acids. Trimming took 0 bases from V and 2 from J, leaving 10 bases between them. Germline-derived CDR1 and CDR2 are SQVTM and ANQGSEA. CDR3 amino acids: CSVEDPRLNYGYTF. In DNA, the CDR3 is TGCAGCGTTGAAGATCCGCGGCTGAACTATGGCTACACCTTC.

J is TRBJ1-1 and V is TRBV12-3 or TRBV12-4; no definite D call. The V end lost 3 bases, the J end lost 9 bases, and 8 bases lay between the germline ends. CDR3 length: 11 residues. The CDR3 DNA follows: TGTGCCAGCAGTTTGGAGAGAAAAGCTTTCTTT. Its protein product is CASSLERKAFF.

This chain connects TRBV6-5 to TRBJ1-2; 7 nucleotides agree with TRBD1. The J segment lost 7 bases and the V segment lost 6 bases, leaving 8 bases of the junction unmatched. The CDR3 contains 13 residues. The germline CDR1 and CDR2 sequences are MNHEY and SVGAGI. This CDR3 reads CASRGDSSLGYTF. The DNA for the CDR3 is TGTGCCAGCAGGGGGGACAGCTCTCTTGGCTACACCTTC.